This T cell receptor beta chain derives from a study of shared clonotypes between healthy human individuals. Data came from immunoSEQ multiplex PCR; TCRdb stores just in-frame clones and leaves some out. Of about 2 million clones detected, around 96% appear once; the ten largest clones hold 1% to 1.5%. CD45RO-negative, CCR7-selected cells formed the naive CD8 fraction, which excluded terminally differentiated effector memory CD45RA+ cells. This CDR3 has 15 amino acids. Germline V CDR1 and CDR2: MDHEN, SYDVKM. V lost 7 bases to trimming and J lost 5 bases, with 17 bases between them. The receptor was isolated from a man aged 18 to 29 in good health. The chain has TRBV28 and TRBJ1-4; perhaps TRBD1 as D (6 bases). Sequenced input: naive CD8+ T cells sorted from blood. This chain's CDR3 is CASTPRGGSNEKLFF. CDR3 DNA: TGTGCCAGCACCCCTAGGGGGGGCTCCAATGAAAAACTGTTTTTT.